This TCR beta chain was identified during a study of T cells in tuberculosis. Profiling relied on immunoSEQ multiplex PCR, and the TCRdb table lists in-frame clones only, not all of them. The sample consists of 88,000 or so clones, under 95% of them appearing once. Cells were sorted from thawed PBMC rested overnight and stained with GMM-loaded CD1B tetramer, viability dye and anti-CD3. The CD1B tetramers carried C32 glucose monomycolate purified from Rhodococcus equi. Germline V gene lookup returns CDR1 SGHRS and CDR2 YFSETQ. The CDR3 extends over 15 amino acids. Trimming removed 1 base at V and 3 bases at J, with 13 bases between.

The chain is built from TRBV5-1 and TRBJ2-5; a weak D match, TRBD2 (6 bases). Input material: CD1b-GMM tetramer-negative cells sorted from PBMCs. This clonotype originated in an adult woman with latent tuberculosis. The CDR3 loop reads CASSLNSGKEETQYF. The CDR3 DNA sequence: TGCGCCAGCAGCTTGAATAGCGGCAAAGAAGAGACCCAGTACTTC.